The next 7 T cell receptor beta chains were all read from a single sample in a study of post-analysis software for immune sequencing data. Study results and caveats: Included in a set of 5 or 6 TRBV segments more frequent in patients than controls were TRBV5-6, TRBV5-1 and TRBV20-1.

Unique molecular identifiers were built into the TCR beta cDNA libraries. TCRdb analysed the PCR reads with MiXCR anew, one entry per CDR3 protein. Of about 770,000 distinct CDR3 sequences listed, 35% to 55% are singletons. Their antigens remain unidentified. Sequenced input: blood. All receptors derive from a girl aged 10 to 17 with multiple sclerosis.

The chain combines TRBV12-3 or TRBV12-4 with TRBJ2-7; weak D call: TRBD1 (5 bases). The CDR3 loop spans 14 amino acids. V was pared by 5 bases and J by 2 bases, with 13 bases between. The CDR3 bases are TGTGCCAGCAGTCCGACAGAAAGCCCCTACGAGCAGTACTTC. Translating it yields CASSPTESPYEQYF.

This clonotype was found a few times. The chain links TRBV7-2 to TRBJ2-1, with 7 bases that match TRBD2. From germline, CDR1 is SGHTA and CDR2 FQGNSA. This CDR3 is 15 amino acids long. With V trimmed by 1 base and J by 7 bases, 7 bases remained unmatched. The CDR3 here is CASSLEWLAENEQFF. The CDR3 DNA sequence: TGTGCCAGCAGCTTAGAGTGGCTAGCGGAGAATGAGCAGTTCTTC.

The chain carries TRBV5-4 and TRBJ2-1, with TRBD2 identical over 10 bases. This CDR3 region has 14 residues. CDR1 and CDR2 from the germline V gene are SGHNT and YYREEE (reference sequence). J was trimmed by 7 bases and V by 7 bases; bases with no gene match: 8. As DNA, the CDR3 is TGTGCCAGCGAACCTAGCGGGGGAATAAATGAGCAGTTCTTC. Translated: CASEPSGGINEQFF.

The CDR3 sequence is CASNQGVEETQYF. CDR3 in DNA: TGTGCCAGCAACCAAGGGGTAGAAGAGACCCAGTACTTC. The rearrangement links TRBV9 to TRBJ2-7, with a tentative D call TRBD1 (5 bases). The DNA end favors TRBJ2-5, so the J call may be wrong. Germline assignment: CDR1 SGDLS and CDR2 YYNGEE. The CDR3 extends over 13 amino acids.

The V gene is TRBV30, the J gene TRBJ1-1, with 8 positions matching TRBD1. The trim removed 5 bases at V and 1 base at J, leaving 6 bases unmatched. Germline CDR1 and CDR2: GTSNPN and SVGIG (reference sequence). The CDR3 contains 14 residues. The chain's CDR3 is CAWGTGTRNTEAFF. The CDR3 DNA reads as TGTGCCTGGGGGACAGGTACTAGGAACACTGAAGCTTTCTTT.

This clonotype came up a few times. The CDR3 spells CASSLAQAAPYEQYF. In DNA form, the CDR3 reads TGTGCCAGCAGCTTAGCGCAGGCTGCTCCCTACGAGCAGTACTTC. The chain combines TRBV7-6 with TRBJ2-7, with unresolved D. Trimming shortened V by 0 bases and J by 2 bases, and 11 bases separated the two germline ends. The germline V gene has CDR1 SGHVS and CDR2 FNYEAQ. The CDR3 is 15 amino acids.

This clonotype has more than one count but fewer than ten. This chain links TRBV6-5 with TRBJ1-2; a weak D match, TRBD1 (5 bases). This CDR3 has 11 residues. CDR1 and CDR2 from the germline V gene are MNHEY and SVGAGI. Deletions cut 7 bases from V and 4 bases from J, with 7 bases between. The CDR3 protein is CASNGGYGYTF. The CDR3 DNA reads TGTGCCAGCAACGGGGGCTATGGCTACACCTTC.